The present entry profiles one T cell receptor beta chain with its context. These data are taken from a study of blood T cell repertoires in COVID-19. Assay used: immunoSEQ multiplex PCR; TCRdb lists only in-frame clones, some missing. Of 90,000 to 120,000 clones listed, 88% were seen once; the top ten hold 5.5% to 8%. This CDR3 has 15 amino acids. Germline V gives CDR1 LGHNA, CDR2 YSLEER. V lost 3 bases and J lost 1, with 10 bases in between. The chain recombines TRBV4-3 with TRBJ1-3; perhaps TRBD1 as D (6 bases). The sample comprised peripheral blood. The receptor comes from a man aged 50 to 60 with active or convalescent COVID-19. CDR3 sequence: CASSQMDSSGNTIYF. The CDR3 DNA reads TGCGCCAGCAGCCAGATGGACAGTTCTGGAAACACCATATATTTT.